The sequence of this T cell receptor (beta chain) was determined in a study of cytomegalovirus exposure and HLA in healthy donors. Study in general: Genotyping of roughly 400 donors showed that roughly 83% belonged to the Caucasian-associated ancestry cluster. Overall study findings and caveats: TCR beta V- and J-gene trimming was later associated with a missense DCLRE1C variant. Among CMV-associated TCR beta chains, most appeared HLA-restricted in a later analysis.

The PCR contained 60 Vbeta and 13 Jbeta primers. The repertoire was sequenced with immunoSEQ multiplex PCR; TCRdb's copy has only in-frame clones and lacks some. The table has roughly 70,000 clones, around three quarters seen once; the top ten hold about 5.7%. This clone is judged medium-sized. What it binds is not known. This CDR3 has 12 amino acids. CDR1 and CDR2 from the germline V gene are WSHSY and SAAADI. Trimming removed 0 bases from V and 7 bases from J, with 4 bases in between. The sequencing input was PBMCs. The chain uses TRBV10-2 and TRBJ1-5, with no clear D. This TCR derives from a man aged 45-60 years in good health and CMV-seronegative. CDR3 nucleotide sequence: TGCGCCAGCAGTGAGTCTATCCAGCCCCAGCATTTT. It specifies CASSESIQPQHF.